A selection of T cell receptor beta chains follows, all from one sample in a study of T-cell memory formation after mild COVID-19. TCRdb itself ran the 5' RACE reads through MiXCR, one entry per CDR3 protein. The repertoire has under 300,000 distinct CDR3 sequences, around 15% of them found once; the top ten carry roughly 3.6%. The specimen was PBMCs or a T cell subset sorted from them (not recorded which). The receptor set was obtained from a man aged 18 to 30 who had mild COVID-19 (a few samples of this study predate the infection). Cell type and time point are not known. The CDR3 runs from the conserved cysteine through the conserved F or W.

J	V	CDR3
TRBJ2-2	TRBV5-6	CASSLFARQNTGELFF
TRBJ2-6	TRBV6-2/TRBV6-3	CASSYHTGAGANVLTF
TRBJ1-3	TRBV4-1	CASSQDYGGNTIYF
TRBJ2-1	TRBV9	CASSVGGAGGFLDEQFF
TRBJ1-3	TRBV5-1	CASSLALGSGNTIYF
TRBJ2-7	TRBV7-9	CASSLGRAGIYEQYF
TRBJ2-1	TRBV20-1	CSPRAGSSYNEQFF
TRBJ2-7	TRBV7-5	CISVPEASDRVDEQYF
TRBJ1-1	TRBV12-3/TRBV12-4	CASNSGTGTTEAFF
TRBJ2-5	TRBV5-1	CASSATGGRQETQYF
TRBJ1-4	TRBV4-3	CASSQVGGQGEKLFF
TRBJ1-2	TRBV4-3	CASSQDGIYNYGYTF
TRBJ1-6	TRBV2	CAWGGERSPLHF
TRBJ1-1	TRBV19	CATPESGTVNTEAFF
TRBJ2-5	TRBV20-1	CSARRAPLGETQYF
TRBJ1-2	TRBV3-1	CASSLQGGGSFGYTF
TRBJ2-5	TRBV11-2	CASSLRSQGETQYF
TRBJ2-3	TRBV6-5	CASSYSGHTDTQYF
TRBJ2-1	TRBV3-1	CASRLGTGVNNEQFF
TRBJ2-1	TRBV7-2	CASSSRDSVYNEQFF
TRBJ2-3	TRBV24-1	CATTGGVSTDTQYF
TRBJ1-2	TRBV30	CAWSTGIYGYTF
TRBJ1-6	TRBV7-2	CASSFRSRVGNNSPLHF
TRBJ2-5	TRBV7-7	CASSLVLKRYQETQYF
TRBJ2-7	TRBV6-2/TRBV6-3	CASKGGNSYEQYF
TRBJ2-2	TRBV4-1	CASSQGAQTGELFF
TRBJ2-1	TRBV24-1	CATMGGAPSRQFF
TRBJ2-1	TRBV6-2/TRBV6-3	CASTTVPPEQFF
TRBJ2-1	TRBV12-3/TRBV12-4	CASSFWGKGYNEQFF
TRBJ2-3	TRBV28	CASTLLGDTQYF
TRBJ1-2	TRBV6-5	CASKGQLNYGYTF
TRBJ1-2	TRBV5-1	CASSLALGGSVEGYTF
TRBJ1-2	TRBV30	CAWSVQQYLGYTF
TRBJ2-3	TRBV20-1	CSARLAGGPTDTQYF
TRBJ2-3	TRBV5-1	CASSLGSLGPSDTQYF
TRBJ1-2	TRBV5-1	CASSSPDRGSRYGYTF
TRBJ1-1	TRBV20-1	CSARGPGNTEAFF
TRBJ1-5	TRBV2	CARRGTGSSQPQHF
TRBJ2-3	TRBV24-1	CATSPASGGADTQYF
TRBJ2-1	TRBV5-6	CASSSTGFNEQFF